The rows below give T cell receptor beta chains drawn from one sample of a study of blood T cell repertoires in COVID-19. Using immunoSEQ multiplex PCR, the repertoire was profiled, and TCRdb retains in-frame clones only, with some absent. The profile covers 200,000 to 250,000 clones, with about 88% appearing a single time and around 4.8% taken by the ten largest. The sample comprised peripheral blood. The origin of the receptors is a middle-aged woman with acute or convalescent COVID-19. Both conserved end residues are part of each CDR3. A D gene is named only where the DNA matches it firmly. Size tells how often a clone was seen (once, few, many) or the class of an expanded clone, and some rows leave it out.

d_call,clone_size,j_call,v_call,cdr3_aa,cdr3_nt
TRBD1,-,TRBJ1-2,TRBV6-5,CASRGNRGRPGGYTF,TGTGCCAGCCGAGGGAACAGGGGGCGCCCGGGGGGCTACACCTTC
TRBD1,-,TRBJ1-1,TRBV2,CASRGTGGVNTEAFF,TGTGCCAGCAGAGGGACAGGGGGTGTGAACACTGAAGCTTTCTTT
-,-,TRBJ2-5,TRBV5-1,CASQTGQTQETQYF,TGCGCCAGCCAGACTGGACAGACACAAGAGACCCAGTACTTC
-,-,TRBJ2-1,TRBV30,CAWSAFSSYNEQFF,TGTGCCTGGAGTGCCTTTAGCTCCTACAATGAGCAGTTCTTC
-,-,TRBJ1-1,TRBV15,CATSRGTRVNTEAFF,TGTGCCACCAGCCGAGGTACCAGGGTGAACACTGAAGCTTTCTTT
TRBD2,-,TRBJ2-5,TRBV18,CASSLTSGLETQYF,TGTGCCAGCTCGCTTACTAGCGGGTTAGAGACCCAGTACTTC
-,-,TRBJ2-5,TRBV19,CASSIQGRGETQYF,TGTGCCAGTAGTATACAGGGAAGGGGGGAGACCCAGTACTTC
-,-,TRBJ1-5,TRBV2,CASSPRRVNQPQHF,TGTGCCAGCAGTCCTCGACGGGTGAATCAGCCCCAGCATTTT
-,-,TRBJ1-2,TRBV7-9,CASSSYPKVGGHDYGYTF,TGTGCCAGCAGCTCCTACCCGAAGGTTGGGGGCCATGACTATGGCTACACCTTC
-,once,TRBJ1-2,TRBV30,CAWSVEGYYGYTF,TGTGCCTGGAGTGTAGAGGGCTACTATGGCTACACCTTC
TRBD1,few,TRBJ1-1,TRBV6-6,CASSGGQGYTEAFF,TGTGCCAGCAGTGGAGGACAGGGATACACTGAAGCTTTCTTT
TRBD2,-,TRBJ2-5,TRBV4-2,CASSQGRGMEETQYF,TGTGCCAGCAGCCAAGGGCGGGGGATGGAAGAGACCCAGTACTTC
-,-,TRBJ2-2,TRBV19,CASRTGGTGELFF,TGTGCCAGTAGGACAGGCGGCACCGGGGAGCTGTTTTTT
TRBD1,once,TRBJ1-1,TRBV29-1,CSVLRQGTEAFF,TGCAGCGTTCTCCGACAGGGCACTGAAGCTTTCTTT
-,-,TRBJ2-1,TRBV5-1,CASSFQPGQAYNEQFF,TGCGCCAGCAGCTTTCAACCGGGACAAGCATACAATGAGCAGTTCTTC
-,-,TRBJ1-3,TRBV3-1/TRBV3-2,CASKKRGQGSSGNTIYF,TGTGCCAGCAAAAAGCGGGGGCAGGGAAGCTCTGGAAACACCATATATTTT
TRBD1,-,TRBJ1-2,TRBV19,CASCDAGGYGYTF,TGTGCCAGTTGTGACGCAGGGGGCTATGGCTACACCTTC
TRBD1,-,TRBJ1-1,TRBV19,CASSISTFFGTGATEAFF,TGTGCCAGTAGTATTTCGACTTTCTTTGGGACAGGGGCCACTGAAGCTTTCTTT
-,-,TRBJ1-2,TRBV19,CASSIPGYGYTF,TGTGCCAGTAGTATCCCGGGCTATGGCTACACCTTC
-,-,TRBJ1-1,TRBV30,CAWSGMTANTEAFF,TGTGCCTGGAGTGGAATGACAGCGAACACTGAAGCTTTCTTT
-,-,TRBJ1-2,TRBV7-6,CASSLGGDLGYGYTF,TGTGCCAGCAGCTTAGGTGGGGACTTGGGCTATGGCTACACCTTC
-,-,TRBJ1-2,TRBV5-8,CASSPQGYGYTF,TGTGCCAGCAGCCCCCAGGGCTATGGCTACACCTTC